This T cell receptor (beta chain) appears in the sequencing data of a study of molecular identifiers for immune sequencing clone quantification. V was shortened by 3 bases and J by 0 bases, with 22 bases between the two germline ends. This CDR3 has 18 amino acids. Germline CDR1 and CDR2: DFQATT and SNEGSKA (reference sequence). In regard to this clonotype: Since a much larger clone is just one base distant, this may be a read error.

Each CDR3 protein is one row after TCRdb ran MiXCR on the PCR reads. The table includes more than 300,000 distinct CDR3 sequences, over 20% detected once. The sequence was collected from a human donor in good health. Some libraries in this study had Jurkat cell RNA spiked in. Input material: naive CD8+ T cells from blood, with Jurkat cell RNA spiked in. Stated subset: FACS-sorted CD8+CD4-CCR7+CD45RA+ naive T cells. The gene calls are TRBV20-1 and TRBJ2-3; D not certain. The CDR3: CSASFLTDDTASTDTQYF. CDR3 nucleotides: TGCAGTGCTAGCTTTCTGACCGATGACACCGCTAGCACAGATACGCAGTATTTT.